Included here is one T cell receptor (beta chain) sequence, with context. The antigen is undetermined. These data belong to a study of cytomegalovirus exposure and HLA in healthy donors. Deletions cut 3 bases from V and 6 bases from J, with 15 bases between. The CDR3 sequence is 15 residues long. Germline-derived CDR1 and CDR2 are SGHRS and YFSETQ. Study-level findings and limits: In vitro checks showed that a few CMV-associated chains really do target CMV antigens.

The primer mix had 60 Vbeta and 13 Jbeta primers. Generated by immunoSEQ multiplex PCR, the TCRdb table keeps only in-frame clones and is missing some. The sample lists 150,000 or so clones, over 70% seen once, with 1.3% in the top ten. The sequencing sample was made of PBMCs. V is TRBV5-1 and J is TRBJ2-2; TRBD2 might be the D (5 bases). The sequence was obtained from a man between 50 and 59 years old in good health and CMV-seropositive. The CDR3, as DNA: TGCGCCAGCAGCTCCCTAAGTCTCGGGGCCGGGGAGCTGTTTTTT. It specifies CASSSLSLGAGELFF. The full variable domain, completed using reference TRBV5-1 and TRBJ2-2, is KAGVTQTPRYLIKTRGQQVTLSCSPISGHRSVSWYQQTPGQGLQFLFEYFSETQRNKGNFPGRFSGRQFSNSRSEMNVSTLELGDSALYLCASSSLSLGAGELFFGEGSRLTVL.